The 14 T cell receptor beta chains given below trace back to one sample, sequenced in a study of Ad26.COV2.S vaccination and SARS-CoV-2 variants. The protocol was immunoSEQ multiplex PCR, while the TCRdb copy is restricted to in-frame clones and leaves out a portion. The sample includes fewer than 400,000 clones, 85% to 90% of them seen just once. Treatment meaning: about 20 received Ad26.COV2.S at low or high dose, single or two shots; several received placebo; per-sample allocation not given. Material that was analyzed had been drawn on day 63 after the first vaccine or placebo injection. The sample in question was peripheral blood, obtained in a trial of Ad26.COV2.S vaccine versus placebo. The receptors stem from a person aged 18-60 years who received the Ad26.COV2.S COVID-19 vaccine or a placebo.

This chain uses TRBV4-2 with TRBJ1-1; TRBD1 agrees at 7 bases. The CDR3 sequence is 18 residues long. Germline CDR1 is LGHNA and CDR2 is YNFKEQ. The J segment lost 1 base and the V segment lost 1 base, leaving 12 bases of the junction unmatched. The CDR3 bases are TGTGCCAGCAGCCAAGTATCCGGGACAGCCGGAGAGAACACTGAAGCTTTCTTT. The encoded protein is CASSQVSGTAGENTEAFF.

This chain links TRBV5-6 with TRBJ1-2; D ambiguous. This CDR3 is built from 15 residues. The V and J ends lost 4 bases and 7 bases respectively, with 20 bases between them. Germline V gives CDR1 SGHDT, CDR2 YYEEEE. The CDR3 reads CASSGRAAPNRGYTF. DNA of the CDR3: TGTGCCAGCAGCGGTAGGGCGGCCCCTAATCGTGGCTACACCTTC.

The chain links TRBV12-3 or TRBV12-4 to TRBJ2-5; 7 positions agree with TRBD1. Trimming removed 6 bases from V and 2 bases from J; junction bases left unmatched: 3. This CDR3 region has 13 residues. CDR3 sequence reads: CASSDRAQETQYF. DNA for the CDR3: TGTGCCAGCAGCGACAGGGCACAAGAGACCCAGTACTTC.

The chain has TRBV28 and TRBJ2-3; 7 nucleotides line up with TRBD2. CDR1 and CDR2 from the germline V gene are MDHEN and SYDVKM. V trimming: 1 base; J trimming: 4 bases; junction bases outside the gene matches: 2. This CDR3 spans 14 amino acids. The CDR3 protein is CASSLLSGADTQYF. The CDR3 DNA sequence: TGTGCCAGCAGTTTATTGAGCGGGGCAGATACGCAGTATTTT.

In its sample, this clone was seen once. The V call is TRBV6-5, the J call TRBJ2-5; D is uncertain. The CDR3 is 12 residues long. Trimming cost V 5 bases and J 5 bases, with 9 bases left between them. Germline V gene data show CDR1 as MNHEY and CDR2 as SVGAGI. Written as DNA, the CDR3 is TGTGCCAGCAGTCAGACGGGTGAGACCCAGTACTTC. It codes for CASSQTGETQYF.

The chain uses TRBV5-1 and TRBJ1-2; possible D gene TRBD1, 5 bases. There are 16 residues in the CDR3. Per the germline V gene, CDR1 is SGHRS and CDR2 is YFSETQ. Trimming shortened V by 0 bases and J by 6 bases, and 18 bases separated the two germline ends. CDR3 nucleotide sequence: TGCGCCAGCAGCTTGGCCGGGACCCTCCTTAGCGATGGCTACACCTTC. Residues: CASSLAGTLLSDGYTF.

This chain links TRBV19 with TRBJ2-4; TRBD1 or TRBD2 may be the D gene (6 bases each). The V and J ends lost 5 bases and 14 bases respectively, with 13 bases between them. Germline V gene sequence: CDR1 LNHDA, CDR2 SQIVND (reference sequence). This CDR3 region has 11 residues. CDR3 bases: TGTGCCAGTAGTGACCGGGGGCCAGAGTACTTC. Translation: CASSDRGPEYF.

The V call is TRBV13, the J call TRBJ2-2, with 7 bases that match TRBD2. Germline V CDR1 and CDR2: PRHDT, FYEKMQ (reference sequence). The CDR3 is 16 residues long. V dropped 4 bases and J dropped 11; count of bases not matched to a gene: 16. This CDR3 reads CASSSYRLARPPELFF. For the CDR3, the DNA is TGTGCCAGCAGCTCATATCGACTAGCTCGTCCCCCTGAGCTGTTTTTT.

The rearrangement links TRBV11-3 to TRBJ2-7; D unclear. CDR3 length: 14 residues. V was shortened by 5 bases and J by 5 bases, with 16 bases between the two germline ends. Germline-derived CDR1 and CDR2 are SGHNT and YENEEA. The CDR3 DNA reads TGTGCCAGCAGCCCCCCGGACCGCGAACACGAGCAGTACTTC. Amino acids: CASSPPDREHEQYF.

On this clone: Additional DNA sequences in this sample encode the identical CDR3. This rearrangement joins TRBV6-5 to TRBJ1-1; D is unclear. From germline, CDR1 is MNHEY and CDR2 SVGAGI. V was shortened by 6 bases and J by 4 bases, with 9 bases between the two germline ends. There are 12 residues in the CDR3. CDR3 loop: CASRGGGTEAFF. Here the CDR3 DNA reads TGTGCCAGCAGGGGAGGAGGCACTGAAGCTTTCTTT.

The DNA for the CDR3 is TGCAGTGCTAGCGGGACAGATACGCAGTATTTT. Amino acid sequence: CSASGTDTQYF. The chain combines TRBV20-1 with TRBJ2-3, with D unclear. The CDR3 has 11 residues. The germline V gene has CDR1 DFQATT and CDR2 SNEGSKA (reference sequence). The V end lost 3 bases, the J end lost 3 bases, and 4 bases lay between the germline ends.

This rearrangement joins TRBV7-2 to TRBJ2-4; 7 nucleotides agree with TRBD1. Germline CDR1 and CDR2: SGHTA and FQGNSA. Losses at the gene ends were 4 bases for V and 8 bases for J; bases not matched to a gene: 5. The CDR3 extends over 13 amino acids. CDR3 residues: CASSSDRVDIQYF. The CDR3 DNA sequence: TGTGCCAGCAGCTCAGACAGGGTTGACATTCAGTACTTC. Combining the CDR3 with reference TRBV7-2 and TRBJ2-4 gives the whole variable domain GAGVSQSPSNKVTEKGKDVELRCDPISGHTALYWYRQSLGQGLEFLIYFQGNSAPDKSGLPSDRFSAERTGGSVSTLTIQRTQQEDSAVYLCASSSDRVDIQYFGAGTRLSVL.

This clone showed up just once. V is TRBV5-8 and J is TRBJ1-2, with a weak D call TRBD1 (6 bases). V lost 0 bases, J lost 1 base, and 7 bases lay in between. CDR3 size: 14 residues. The germline V gene has CDR1 SGHTS and CDR2 YDEGEE. As DNA, the CDR3 is TGTGCCAGCAGCTTGGGACAGGTTAACTATGGCTACACCTTC. It yields the protein CASSLGQVNYGYTF.

The table lists this clone with a few counts. This sequence joins TRBV7-9 and TRBJ1-1; D uncertain. Germline V gives CDR1 SEHNR, CDR2 FQNEAQ (reference sequence). Trimming removed 5 bases at V and 0 bases at J, with 13 bases between. CDR3 length: 15 residues. The DNA for the CDR3 is TGTGCCAGCAGCACACAACAGAGCATGAACACTGAAGCTTTCTTT. This encodes CASSTQQSMNTEAFF.